Listed here are 28 T cell receptor beta chains from one sample, sequenced in a study of T cell responses to AZD1222 COVID-19 vaccine. Libraries were prepared by immunoSEQ multiplex PCR; TCRdb keeps only in-frame clonotypes and omits some of them. The data show more than 140,000 clones, with approximately 89% seen just once and approximately 5.3% held by the top ten. This specimen consisted of peripheral blood, obtained on day 0 of AZD1222 vaccination. These receptors all come from an adult in good health.

For the CDR3, the DNA is TGTGCCAGCAGTTCCCCCTGGACTAGGGGGGAGCTGTTTTTT. Its translation is CASSSPWTRGELFF. V and J are TRBV27 and TRBJ2-2; 7 bases fit TRBD2. V was clipped by 4 bases and J by 8 bases; unmatched bases: 7. Germline-derived CDR1 and CDR2 are MNHEY and SMNVEV (reference sequence). There are 14 residues in the CDR3.

The CDR3: CASRPSGDQPQHF. The CDR3 bases are TGTGCCAGCAGACCCTCCGGGGATCAGCCCCAGCATTTT. The rearrangement joins TRBV28 to TRBJ1-5; D uncertain. The length of the CDR3 is 13 residues. The V end was cut by 6 bases, the J end by 5 bases, with 11 bases between. CDR1 is MDHEN, CDR2 SYDVKM, per germline.

The chain employs TRBV29-1 and TRBJ2-5; TRBD1 agrees at 10 bases. The CDR3 is made up of 16 amino acids. The V gene's germline CDR1 is SQVTM and CDR2 ANQGSEA. The J segment lost 2 bases and the V segment lost 2 bases, leaving 8 bases of the junction unmatched. The CDR3 region is CSVEHRDRGPQETQYF. The CDR3 nucleotides read TGCAGCGTTGAACACCGGGACAGGGGTCCTCAAGAGACCCAGTACTTC.

The chain couples TRBV29-1 to TRBJ1-6, with D possibly being TRBD1 (6 bases). Germline values: CDR1 SQVTM, CDR2 ANQGSEA. CDR3 size: 15 residues. V lost 7 bases and J 5 bases, leaving 18 bases between the germline ends. This CDR3 is CSAKLGQNHNSPLHF. The CDR3 DNA reads as TGCAGCGCGAAACTAGGACAGAATCATAATTCACCCCTCCACTTT.

The sample holds a few counts of this clone. The V call is TRBV29-1, the J call TRBJ2-7, with D unresolved. Trimming cost V 6 bases and J 3 bases, with 9 bases left between them. The germline gives CDR1 SQVTM, CDR2 ANQGSEA. This CDR3 is 11 amino acids long. The CDR3 sequence is CSVPFGYEQYF. The CDR3 region has the DNA TGCAGCGTCCCTTTTGGCTACGAGCAGTACTTC.

The V call is TRBV2, the J call TRBJ1-1; 9 bases agree with TRBD1. The V segment lost 5 bases and the J segment 0 bases; nucleotides outside the gene matches: 4. The CDR3 has 15 amino acids. Germline V gene data show CDR1 as SNHLY and CDR2 as FYNNEI. Here the CDR3 reads CASSPGQGLNTEAFF. CDR3 nucleotides: TGTGCCAGCAGTCCTGGACAGGGGTTGAACACTGAAGCTTTCTTT.

V and J are TRBV11-2 and TRBJ1-3, with D hard to call. Looked up from germline, CDR1 is SGHAT and CDR2 is FQNNGV. The CDR3 loop spans 16 amino acids. Deletions cut 4 bases from V and 0 bases from J, with 13 bases between. The chain's CDR3 is CASSSRPASSGNTIYF. DNA of the CDR3: TGTGCCAGCAGCTCCAGACCAGCAAGCTCTGGAAACACCATATATTTT.

This clone was picked up one time. V usage is TRBV19 and J usage is TRBJ1-1; D gene uncertain. Germline V lookup: CDR1 LNHDA, CDR2 SQIVND (reference sequence). This CDR3 region has 14 residues. The germline V and J ends were trimmed by 3 bases and 0 bases, with 8 bases remaining between them. CDR3 loop: CASSIPWMNTEAFF. The CDR3 nucleotides read TGTGCCAGTAGTATTCCATGGATGAACACTGAAGCTTTCTTT.

The chain couples TRBV7-9 to TRBJ2-5; weak D call: TRBD2 (5 bases). CDR3 length: 16 amino acids. CDR1 and CDR2 (germline): SEHNR, FQNEAQ (reference sequence). The V and J ends lost 5 bases and 9 bases respectively, with 25 bases between them. Here the CDR3 reads CASSPWAAAVGSAQYF. CDR3 nucleotide sequence: TGTGCCAGCAGCCCCTGGGCAGCGGCGGTGGGGTCGGCCCAGTACTTC. Supplemented by reference TRBV7-9 and TRBJ2-5, the full variable domain reads DTGVSQNPRHKITKRGQNVTFRCDPISEHNRLYWYRQTLGQGPEFLTYFQNEAQLEKSRLLSDRFSAERPKGSFSTLEIQRTEQGDSAMYLCASSPWAAAVGSAQYFGPGTRLLVL.

There are a few counts of this clone. This chain connects TRBV7-6 to TRBJ1-6; 8 bases are shared with TRBD1. The V and J ends lost 4 bases and 10 bases, in that order; junction bases with no gene match: 9. CDR1 and CDR2 (germline): SGHVS, FNYEAQ. This CDR3 has 15 residues. The CDR3, as DNA: TGTGCCAGCAGCTCGCGGACAGGGAATCACTCACCCCTCCACTTT. This encodes CASSSRTGNHSPLHF.

V and J are TRBV7-6 and TRBJ1-1; D unresolved. Germline V gene lookup returns CDR1 SGHVS and CDR2 FNYEAQ. V lost 5 bases to trimming and J lost 2 bases, with 9 bases between them. The CDR3 is 13 amino acids. The CDR3 sequence is CASSRSSNTEAFF. CDR3 nucleotide sequence: TGTGCCAGCAGCCGAAGTTCCAACACTGAAGCTTTCTTT.

Details on this clone: Other DNA sequences of this sample code for an identical CDR3. V is TRBV24-1 and J is TRBJ1-5; 8 nucleotides align to TRBD1. The CDR3 loop spans 14 amino acids. The V segment lost 4 bases and the J segment 4 bases; nucleotides outside the gene matches: 2. Germline lookup yields CDR1 KGHDR and CDR2 SFDVKD. The CDR3 reads CATSDRTGNQPQHF. The CDR3 nucleotides read TGTGCCACCAGTGACAGGACAGGGAATCAGCCCCAGCATTTT.

V gene TRBV27 combines with J gene TRBJ2-1; D perhaps matches TRBD2 (6 bases). The germline CDR1 and CDR2 sequences are MNHEY and SMNVEV (reference sequence). V was trimmed by 2 bases and J by 4 bases, leaving 9 bases between them. The CDR3 has 14 residues. The CDR3 reads CASSLAGSYNEQFF. Here the CDR3 DNA reads TGTGCCAGCAGTTTAGCGGGGAGTTACAATGAGCAGTTCTTC.

The chain uses TRBV29-1 and TRBJ2-4, with 11 bases identical to TRBD1. Germline V CDR1 and CDR2: SQVTM, ANQGSEA. The CDR3 is 13 amino acids. Losses at the gene ends were 6 bases for V and 6 bases for J; bases not matched to a gene: 4. The CDR3 bases are TGCAGCGTGAGGGACAGGGGGTTAAACATTCAGTACTTC. It is translated as CSVRDRGLNIQYF.

J is TRBJ2-7 and V is TRBV2, with D unresolved. Trimming took 2 bases from V and 0 from J, leaving 5 bases between them. The CDR3 extends over 13 amino acids. Germline V lookup: CDR1 SNHLY, CDR2 FYNNEI. CDR3 bases: TGTGCCAGCAGTGAACGGAGCTCCTACGAGCAGTACTTC. This translates into CASSERSSYEQYF. The full variable domain, rest sourced from reference TRBV2 and TRBJ2-7, is EPEVTQTPSHQVTQMGQEVILRCVPISNHLYFYWYRQILGQKVEFLVSFYNNEISEKSEIFDDQFSVERPDGSNFTLKIRSTKLEDSAMYFCASSERSSYEQYFGPGTRLTVT.

This clone was recorded only once. The chain uses TRBV18 and TRBJ2-5; 7 bases are shared with TRBD1. The J segment lost 5 bases and the V segment lost 1 base, leaving 4 bases of the junction unmatched. The CDR3 sequence is 14 residues long. Germline CDR1 and CDR2: KGHSH and LQKENI. For the CDR3, the DNA is TGTGCCAGCTCACCACATAGGGGGCGGGAGACCCAGTACTTC. Its protein is CASSPHRGRETQYF.

The sample holds one count of this clone. The gene calls are TRBV28 and TRBJ1-2; D unresolved. Germline V lookup: CDR1 MDHEN, CDR2 SYDVKM. The CDR3 sequence is 12 residues long. V was shortened by 7 bases and J by 1 base, with 7 bases between the two germline ends. CDR3 loop: CASTEHNYGYTF. Here the CDR3 DNA reads TGTGCCAGCACGGAGCATAACTATGGCTACACCTTC.

The rearrangement joins TRBV28 to TRBJ1-1; D unresolved. V shed 5 bases and J shed 7 bases, with 8 bases lying between them. Germline-derived CDR1 and CDR2 are MDHEN and SYDVKM. This CDR3 contains 11 residues. For the CDR3, the DNA is TGTGCCAGCAGTCCCAACCTTGAAGCTTTCTTT. Residues: CASSPNLEAFF.

V is TRBV6-1 and J is TRBJ1-1; D may be TRBD1 (5 bases). Germline V gene sequence: CDR1 MNHNS, CDR2 SASEGT. The CDR3 extends over 18 amino acids. With 1 base removed from V and 1 base from J, the gap between germline ends came to 19 bases. The CDR3 coding sequence is TGTGCCAGCAGTGAAGGCTTGGCAGGGCCAAGGGGGAACACTGAAGCTTTCTTT. The encoded protein is CASSEGLAGPRGNTEAFF.

The chain combines TRBV28 with TRBJ2-4; TRBD1 or TRBD2 may be the D gene (5 bases each). The CDR3 totals 16 residues. Germline CDR1 reads MDHEN; CDR2 reads SYDVKM. Trimming shortened V by 5 bases and J by 0 bases, and 14 bases separated the two germline ends. The CDR3 here is CASSPGRYIAKNIQYF. The CDR3 DNA is TGTGCCAGCAGTCCAGGGAGATACATAGCCAAAAACATTCAGTACTTC.

The J gene is TRBJ2-3, the V gene TRBV7-3; D is unclear. CDR3 size: 13 residues. Trimming cost V 3 bases and J 4 bases, with 8 bases left between them. CDR1 SGHTA and CDR2 FQGTGA come from the germline V gene. CDR3 protein: CASSLDHPDTQYF. The CDR3 nucleotides read TGTGCCAGCAGCTTGGACCACCCAGATACGCAGTATTTT.

This chain uses TRBV19 with TRBJ2-7; D is undetermined. V was cut by 10 bases and J by 7 bases, with 11 bases left in between. Germline CDR1 reads LNHDA; CDR2 reads SQIVND (reference sequence). The CDR3 is 10 amino acids. CDR3: CAIPTLEQYF. The DNA of the CDR3 is TGTGCCATCCCGACACTGGAGCAGTACTTC.

The CDR3 sequence: CASSQIKGTSSNEQFF. The DNA of the CDR3 is TGCGCCAGCAGCCAAATAAAAGGGACTAGCAGCAATGAGCAGTTCTTC. This chain connects TRBV4-3 to TRBJ2-1; 9 bases line up with TRBD2. The ends lost 2 bases at V and 6 bases at J; junction bases unmatched: 8. CDR1 and CDR2 (germline): LGHNA, YSLEER. This CDR3 has 16 amino acids.

V and J are TRBV19 and TRBJ1-1; possible D gene TRBD1, 5 bases. Between the trimmed V and J ends, which lost 3 bases and 0 bases, there was a span of 8 bases. CDR1 and CDR2 from the germline V gene are LNHDA and SQIVND (reference sequence). This CDR3 is built from 14 residues. The CDR3 is CASSIQGMNTEAFF. CDR3 nucleotide sequence: TGTGCCAGTAGTATTCAGGGAATGAACACTGAAGCTTTCTTT.

V usage is TRBV5-1 and J usage is TRBJ1-1; 7 nucleotides match TRBD1. V shed 4 bases, J shed 6 bases, and the junction held 6 bases outside the gene matches. Germline V lookup: CDR1 SGHRS, CDR2 YFSETQ. The CDR3 covers 13 residues. CDR3 region: CASSTQGTSEAFF. CDR3 coding DNA: TGCGCCAGCAGCACACAGGGGACCTCTGAAGCTTTCTTT.

This clone was seen just once. This chain uses TRBV6-1 with TRBJ1-1; D unresolved. This CDR3 is 13 amino acids long. Trimming pared 1 base from V and 4 bases from J, leaving 7 bases between. Germline V gives CDR1 MNHNS, CDR2 SASEGT. CDR3 region: CASSEGVSTEAFF. Here the CDR3 DNA reads TGTGCCAGCAGTGAAGGAGTGTCCACTGAAGCTTTCTTT.

This chain uses TRBV28 with TRBJ1-1, with a weak D call TRBD1 (5 bases). The CDR3 has 14 amino acids. CDR1 and CDR2 (germline): MDHEN, SYDVKM. Trimming pared 3 bases from V and 4 bases from J, leaving 12 bases between. The CDR3, as DNA: TGTGCCAGCAGTTTTCGGGGGGGAGGCACTGAAGCTTTCTTT. Amino acid sequence: CASSFRGGGTEAFF.

The V gene is TRBV9, the J gene TRBJ2-6; D unresolved. V was trimmed by 4 bases and J by 4 bases, leaving 12 bases between them. Germline values: CDR1 SGDLS, CDR2 YYNGEE. The CDR3 has 15 amino acids. The CDR3 loop reads CASSPSGAGANVLTF. The CDR3, as DNA: TGTGCCAGCAGCCCCTCGGGCGCGGGGGCCAACGTCCTGACTTTC.